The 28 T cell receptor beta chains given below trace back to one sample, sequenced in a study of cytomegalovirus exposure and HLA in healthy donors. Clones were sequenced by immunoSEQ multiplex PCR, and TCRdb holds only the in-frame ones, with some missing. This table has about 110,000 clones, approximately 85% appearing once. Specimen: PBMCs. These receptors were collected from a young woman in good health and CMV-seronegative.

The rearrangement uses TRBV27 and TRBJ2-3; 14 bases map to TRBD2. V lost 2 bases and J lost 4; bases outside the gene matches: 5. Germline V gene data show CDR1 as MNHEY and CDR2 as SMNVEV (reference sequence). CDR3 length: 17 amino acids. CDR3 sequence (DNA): TGTGCCAGCAGTTTAATCGGACTAGCGGGGGGCCCAGATACGCAGTATTTT. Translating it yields CASSLIGLAGGPDTQYF.

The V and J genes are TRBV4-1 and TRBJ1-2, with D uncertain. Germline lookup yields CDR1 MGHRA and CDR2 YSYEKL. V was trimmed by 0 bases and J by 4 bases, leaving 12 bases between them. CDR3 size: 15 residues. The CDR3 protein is CASSQDTRTTYGYTF. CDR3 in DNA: TGCGCCAGCAGCCAAGATACGCGTACTACCTATGGCTACACCTTC.

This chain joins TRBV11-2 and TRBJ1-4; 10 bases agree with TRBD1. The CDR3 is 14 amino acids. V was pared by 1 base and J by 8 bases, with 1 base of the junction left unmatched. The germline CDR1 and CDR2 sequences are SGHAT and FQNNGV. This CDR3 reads CASSLGQGAEKLFF. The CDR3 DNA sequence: TGTGCCAGCAGCTTAGGACAGGGGGCGGAAAAACTGTTTTTT.

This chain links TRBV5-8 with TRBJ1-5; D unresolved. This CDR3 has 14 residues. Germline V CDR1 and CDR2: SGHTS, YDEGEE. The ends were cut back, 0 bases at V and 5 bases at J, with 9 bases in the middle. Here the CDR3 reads CASSLGAYHQPQHF. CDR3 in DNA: TGTGCCAGCAGCTTGGGAGCTTACCATCAGCCCCAGCATTTT.

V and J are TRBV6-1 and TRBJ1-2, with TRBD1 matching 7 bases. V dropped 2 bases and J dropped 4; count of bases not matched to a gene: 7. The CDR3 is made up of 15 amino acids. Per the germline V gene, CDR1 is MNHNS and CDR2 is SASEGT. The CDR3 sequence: CASSEPGTELYGYTF. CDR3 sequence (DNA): TGTGCCAGCAGTGAACCCGGGACAGAACTCTATGGCTACACCTTC.

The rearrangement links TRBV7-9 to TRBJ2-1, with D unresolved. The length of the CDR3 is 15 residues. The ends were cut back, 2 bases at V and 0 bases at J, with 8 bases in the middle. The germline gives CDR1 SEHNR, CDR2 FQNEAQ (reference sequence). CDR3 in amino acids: CASSLFQYSYNEQFF. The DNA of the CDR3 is TGTGCCAGCAGCTTATTCCAGTACTCCTACAATGAGCAGTTCTTC.

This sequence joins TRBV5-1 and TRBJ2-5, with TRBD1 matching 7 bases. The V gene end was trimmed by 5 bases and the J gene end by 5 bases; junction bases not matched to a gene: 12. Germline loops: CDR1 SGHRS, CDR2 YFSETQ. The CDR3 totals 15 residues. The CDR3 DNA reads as TGCGCCAGCAGTTTTTCCGGGACAGCTGGTGAGACCCAGTACTTC. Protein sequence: CASSFSGTAGETQYF.

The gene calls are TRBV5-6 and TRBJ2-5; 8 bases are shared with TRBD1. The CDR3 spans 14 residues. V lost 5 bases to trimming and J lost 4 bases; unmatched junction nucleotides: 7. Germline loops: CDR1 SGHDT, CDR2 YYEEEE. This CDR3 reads CASSFTQGVETQYF. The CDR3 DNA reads TGTGCCAGCAGTTTTACACAGGGGGTAGAGACCCAGTACTTC.

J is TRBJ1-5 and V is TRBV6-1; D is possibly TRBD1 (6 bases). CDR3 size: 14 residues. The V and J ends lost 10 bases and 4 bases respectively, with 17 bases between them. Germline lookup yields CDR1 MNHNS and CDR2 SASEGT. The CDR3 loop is CATKGELGNQPQHF. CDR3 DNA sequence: TGTGCCACCAAGGGGGAGTTGGGAAATCAGCCCCAGCATTTT.

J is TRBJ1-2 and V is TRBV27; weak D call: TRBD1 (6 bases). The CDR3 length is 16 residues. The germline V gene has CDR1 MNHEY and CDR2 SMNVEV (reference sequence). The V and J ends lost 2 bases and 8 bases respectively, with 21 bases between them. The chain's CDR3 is CASSLKGQPNPWGYTF. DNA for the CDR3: TGTGCCAGCAGTTTAAAAGGACAGCCGAACCCGTGGGGCTACACCTTC.

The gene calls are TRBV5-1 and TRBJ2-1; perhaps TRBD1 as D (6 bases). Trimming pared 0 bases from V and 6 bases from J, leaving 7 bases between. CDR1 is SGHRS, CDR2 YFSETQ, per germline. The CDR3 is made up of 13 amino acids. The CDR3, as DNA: TGCGCCAGCAGCTTGGGCAGGGGCAATGAGCAGTTCTTC. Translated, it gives CASSLGRGNEQFF.

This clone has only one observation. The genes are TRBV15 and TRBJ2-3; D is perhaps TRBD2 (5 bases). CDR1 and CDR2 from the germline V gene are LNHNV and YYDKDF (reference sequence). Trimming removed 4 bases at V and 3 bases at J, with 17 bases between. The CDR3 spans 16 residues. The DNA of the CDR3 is TGTGCCACCAGCATAACCGGACTTATACAGACAGATACGCAGTATTTT. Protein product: CATSITGLIQTDTQYF.

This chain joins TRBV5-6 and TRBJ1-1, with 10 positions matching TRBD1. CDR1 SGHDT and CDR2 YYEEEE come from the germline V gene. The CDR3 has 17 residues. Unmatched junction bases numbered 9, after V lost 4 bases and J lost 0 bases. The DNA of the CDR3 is TGTGCCAGCAGCCCCGCCTGGGACAGGGGTGTGAACACTGAAGCTTTCTTT. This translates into CASSPAWDRGVNTEAFF.

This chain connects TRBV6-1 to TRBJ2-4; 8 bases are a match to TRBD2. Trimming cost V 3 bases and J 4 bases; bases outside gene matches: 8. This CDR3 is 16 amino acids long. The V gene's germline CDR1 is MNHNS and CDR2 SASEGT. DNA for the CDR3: TGTGCCAGCAGTGAGTTGGGCGGGGGGCCTAAAAACATTCAGTACTTC. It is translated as CASSELGGGPKNIQYF.

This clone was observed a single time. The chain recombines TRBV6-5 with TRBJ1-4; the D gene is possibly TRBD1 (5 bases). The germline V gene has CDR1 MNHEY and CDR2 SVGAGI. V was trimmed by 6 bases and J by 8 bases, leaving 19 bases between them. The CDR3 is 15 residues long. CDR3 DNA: TGTGCCAGCAGCTTCTTCGGGACTGGAGGAGAAAAACTGTTTTTT. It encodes CASSFFGTGGEKLFF.

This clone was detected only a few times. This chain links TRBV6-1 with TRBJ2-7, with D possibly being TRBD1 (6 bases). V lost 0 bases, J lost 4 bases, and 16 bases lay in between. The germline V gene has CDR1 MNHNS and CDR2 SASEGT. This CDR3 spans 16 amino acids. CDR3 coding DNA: TGTGCCAGCAGTGAAGCGGCTCTGGGGGCGCGATACGAGCAGTACTTC. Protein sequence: CASSEAALGARYEQYF.

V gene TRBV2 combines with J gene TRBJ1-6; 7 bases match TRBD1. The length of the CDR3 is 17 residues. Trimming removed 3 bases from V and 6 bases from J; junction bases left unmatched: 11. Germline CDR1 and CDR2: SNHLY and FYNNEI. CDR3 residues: CASSEESPGQFNSPLHF. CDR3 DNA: TGTGCCAGCAGTGAGGAAAGCCCGGGACAGTTTAATTCACCCCTCCACTTT.

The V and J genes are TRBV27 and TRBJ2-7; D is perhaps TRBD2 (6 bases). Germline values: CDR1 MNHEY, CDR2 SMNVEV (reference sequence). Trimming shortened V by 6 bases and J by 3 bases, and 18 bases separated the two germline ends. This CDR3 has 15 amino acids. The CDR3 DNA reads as TGTGCCAGCAGCTCCCGGGCCCGGGAGTACTACGAGCAGTACTTC. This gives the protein CASSSRAREYYEQYF.

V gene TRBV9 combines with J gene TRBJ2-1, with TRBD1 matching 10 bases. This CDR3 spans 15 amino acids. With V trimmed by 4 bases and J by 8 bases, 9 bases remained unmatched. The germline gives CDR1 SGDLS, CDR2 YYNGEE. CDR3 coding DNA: TGTGCCAGCAGCTTCCGGGACAGGGGTAGGGATGAGCAGTTCTTC. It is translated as CASSFRDRGRDEQFF. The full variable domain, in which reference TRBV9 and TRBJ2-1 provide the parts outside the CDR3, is DSGVTQTPKHLITATGQRVTLRCSPRSGDLSVYWYQQSLDQGLQFLIQYYNGEERAKGNILERFSAQQFPDLHSELNLSSLELGDSALYFCASSFRDRGRDEQFFGPGTRLTVL.

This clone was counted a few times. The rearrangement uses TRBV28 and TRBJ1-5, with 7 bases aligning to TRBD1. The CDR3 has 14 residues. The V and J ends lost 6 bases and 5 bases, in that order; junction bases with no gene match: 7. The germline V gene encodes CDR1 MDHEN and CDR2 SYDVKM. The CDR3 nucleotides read TGTGCCAGCAGCCTTGGGACAGTGGATCAGCCCCAGCATTTT. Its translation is CASSLGTVDQPQHF. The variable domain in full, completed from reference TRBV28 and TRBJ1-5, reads DVKVTQSSRYLVKRTGEKVFLECVQDMDHENMFWYRQDPGLGLRLIYFSYDVKMKEKGDIPEGYSVSREKKERFSLILESASTNQTSMYLCASSLGTVDQPQHFGDGTRLSIL.

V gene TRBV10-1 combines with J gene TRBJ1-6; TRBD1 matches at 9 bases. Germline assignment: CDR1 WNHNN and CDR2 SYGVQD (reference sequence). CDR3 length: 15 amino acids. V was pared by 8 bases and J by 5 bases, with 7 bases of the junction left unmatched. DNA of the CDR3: TGCGCCAGCCCGCTTGGGACAGGGAATAATTCACCCCTCCACTTT. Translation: CASPLGTGNNSPLHF.

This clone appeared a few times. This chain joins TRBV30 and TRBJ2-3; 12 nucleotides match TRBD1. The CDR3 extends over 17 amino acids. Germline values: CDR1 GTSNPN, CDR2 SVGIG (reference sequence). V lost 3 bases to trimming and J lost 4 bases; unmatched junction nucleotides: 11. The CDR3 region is CAWSRLRGTGGADTQYF. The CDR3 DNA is TGTGCCTGGAGCCGACTTCGGGGGACAGGGGGCGCAGATACGCAGTATTTT.

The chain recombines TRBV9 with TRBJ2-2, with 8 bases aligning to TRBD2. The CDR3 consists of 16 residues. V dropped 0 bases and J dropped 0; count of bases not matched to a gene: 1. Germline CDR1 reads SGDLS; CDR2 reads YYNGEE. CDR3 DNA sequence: TGTGCCAGCAGCGTAGGCGGGGGGACGAACACCGGGGAGCTGTTTTTT. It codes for CASSVGGGTNTGELFF.

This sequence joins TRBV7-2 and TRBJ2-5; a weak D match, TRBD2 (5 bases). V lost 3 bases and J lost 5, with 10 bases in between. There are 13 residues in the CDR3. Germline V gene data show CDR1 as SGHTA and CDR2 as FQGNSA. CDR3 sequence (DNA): TGTGCCAGCAGCTTCGGCAGAGGGGAGACCCAGTACTTC. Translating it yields CASSFGRGETQYF.

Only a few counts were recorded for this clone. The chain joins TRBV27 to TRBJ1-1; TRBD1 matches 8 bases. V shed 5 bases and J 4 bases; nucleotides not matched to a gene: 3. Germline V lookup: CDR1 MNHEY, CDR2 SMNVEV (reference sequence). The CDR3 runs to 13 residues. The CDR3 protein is CASSDRGFTEAFF. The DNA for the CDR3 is TGTGCCAGCAGTGACAGGGGATTCACTGAAGCTTTCTTT.

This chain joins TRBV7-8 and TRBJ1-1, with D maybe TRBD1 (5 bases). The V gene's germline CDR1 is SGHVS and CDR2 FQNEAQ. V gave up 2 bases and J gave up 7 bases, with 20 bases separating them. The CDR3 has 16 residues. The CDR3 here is CASSLPSRGKTNEAFF. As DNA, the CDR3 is TGTGCCAGCAGCTTACCATCGCGGGGGAAAACAAATGAAGCTTTCTTT.

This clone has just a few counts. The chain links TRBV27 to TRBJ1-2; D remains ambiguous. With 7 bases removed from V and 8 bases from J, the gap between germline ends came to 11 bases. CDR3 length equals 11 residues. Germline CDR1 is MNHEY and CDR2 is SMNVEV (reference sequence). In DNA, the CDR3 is TGTGCCAGCAAGGGCGGGCTAGGCTACACCTTC. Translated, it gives CASKGGLGYTF.

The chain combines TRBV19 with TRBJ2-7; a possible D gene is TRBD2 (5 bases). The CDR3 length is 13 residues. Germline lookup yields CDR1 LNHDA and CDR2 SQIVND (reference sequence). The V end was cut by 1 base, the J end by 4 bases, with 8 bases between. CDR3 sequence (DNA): TGTGCCAGTAGTATAGGAGGAGGTTACGAGCAGTACTTC. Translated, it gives CASSIGGGYEQYF.